This T cell receptor (beta chain) comes out of a study of shared clonotypes between healthy human individuals. Study conclusions and caveats: An effect of sequencing depth on clonotype sharing among donors was expected. Tissues were not sampled, only blood, and their repertoires likely differ. Relative to their counterparts shared across all four donors, non-shared clonotypes exhibited diminished generation probabilities.

Worth noting for this clone: Its antigen is undetermined. Other DNA sequences within the sample encode an identical CDR3.

Sorted-subset replicate PCR reactions were performed with approximately 180 ng DNA, corresponding to 30,000 or so T cell genomes. Clones were read by immunoSEQ multiplex PCR, and TCRdb kept only the in-frame ones, dropping some. Here the sample spans about 2.4 million clones, over 85% being singletons. V was clipped by 5 bases and J by 0 bases, with 7 bases between them. Germline V CDR1 and CDR2: MDHEN, SYDVKM. This CDR3 has 13 residues. The specimen sequenced was naive CD4+ T cells from PBMCs. Subset reported: CD45RA+ positively selected. The genes are TRBV28 and TRBJ1-2; the D is unclear. The receptor was derived from a man aged 18 to 29 in good health. Some clones in this sample may be carry-over from other donors' samples. CDR3 region: CASSLVTNYGYTF. The CDR3 DNA follows: TGTGCCAGCAGTCTCGTGACTAACTATGGCTACACCTTC.